The next 2 T cell receptor beta chains were all read from a single sample in a study of cytomegalovirus exposure and HLA in healthy donors. Vbeta (60) and Jbeta (13) primers were used in the PCR. Clones were sequenced by immunoSEQ multiplex PCR, and TCRdb holds only the in-frame ones, with some missing. The sample has 150,000 to 200,000 clones, about four fifths seen once; the top ten hold 1.5% to 2%. The sequenced material came from PBMCs. These receptors were taken from a woman under 40 in good health and CMV-seronegative.

The genes are TRBV4-1 and TRBJ2-7, with D possibly matching TRBD2 (7 bases). This CDR3 comprises 16 residues. The V and J ends lost 3 bases and 0 bases respectively, with 15 bases between them. Per germline, CDR1 MGHRA and CDR2 YSYEKL. In DNA, the CDR3 is TGCGCCAGCAGCCATGTGGCGGGGGCCCACTCCTACGAGCAGTACTTC. Its translation is CASSHVAGAHSYEQYF.

This clone was detected only once. V is TRBV7-9 and J is TRBJ1-4, with D possibly being TRBD1 (5 bases). V lost 6 bases and J 7 bases, leaving 9 bases between the germline ends. CDR1 is SEHNR, CDR2 FQNEAQ, per germline (reference sequence). There are 12 residues in the CDR3. The CDR3 here is CASRRGGEKLFF. CDR3 DNA: TGTGCCAGCAGGCGCGGGGGTGAAAAACTGTTTTTT.